This TCR beta chain comes out of a study of breast tumors, draining lymph nodes, adjacent tissues. Study outcomes and limitations: Compared with lymph nodes, tumors were less diverse; compared with nontumor tissue, more.

TCRdb analysed the multiplex PCR reads with MiXCR anew, one entry per CDR3 protein. The sample holds approximately 150,000 distinct CDR3 sequences; 30% to 35% are singletons and the top ten take about 2.5%. The lymph nodes were axillary draining lymph nodes from breast cancer patients. The CDR3 has 12 amino acids. Germline lookup yields CDR1 GTSNPN and CDR2 SVGIG (reference sequence). J lost 8 bases, V lost 5 bases, and 7 bases had no gene match. This clonotype showed up many times. Its antigen is not known. This receptor was taken from a female donor with breast cancer. Some clones in this sample may be carry-over from other donors' samples. The chain links TRBV30 to TRBJ1-2, with 8 bases that match TRBD1. The sequenced material came from axillary lymph node tissue. CDR3 protein: CAWAFTGGGYTF. The DNA for the CDR3 is TGTGCCTGGGCCTTCACAGGGGGAGGCTACACCTTC.